The entry below describes one TCR beta chain. No antigen is known for it. Some clones are missing from TCRdb's copy, which holds only in-frame ones; the method was immunoSEQ multiplex PCR. The data hold around 130,000 clones, with approximately 86% observed a single time. The data were obtained in a study of T cell responses to AZD1222 COVID-19 vaccine. Whole-study context: Pooled samples include second doses given at about 4 or 12 weeks. General observations from the study: Unmutated variant regions reportedly attract nearly half of all spike-specific TCRs. Baseline antibody screening turned up just a handful of seropositive AZD1222 recipients.

The source material was peripheral blood, sampled on day 0 of AZD1222 vaccination. This TCR came from an adult in good health.

CDR3 DNA sequence: TGCGCCAGCAGCCCGGGGGAAGAGACCCAGTACTTC. Encoded protein: CASSPGEETQYF. The chain combines TRBV5-1 with TRBJ2-5, with a possible D match to TRBD2 (6 bases). Trimming removed 4 bases at V and 3 bases at J, with 7 bases between. The V gene's germline CDR1 is SGHRS and CDR2 YFSETQ. This CDR3 has 12 amino acids. The variable domain in full, with the rest retrieved from reference TRBV5-1 and TRBJ2-5, is KAGVTQTPRYLIKTRGQQVTLSCSPISGHRSVSWYQQTPGQGLQFLFEYFSETQRNKGNFPGRFSGRQFSNSRSEMNVSTLELGDSALYLCASSPGEETQYFGPGTRLLVL.